This paragraph reports one T cell receptor (beta chain). The antigen is undetermined. Separate from the approximately 670-subject first cohort, the roughly 110-subject validation cohort was the one that the donors belonged to. Assay: immunoSEQ multiplex PCR; the TCRdb copy retains only in-frame clones and omits some. The table has 100,000 to 120,000 clones, over 75% seen once. The data derive from a study of cytomegalovirus exposure and HLA in healthy donors. Points from the study as a whole: Three chains linked to CMV were shown in vitro to be specific for CMV antigens. 150 or so TCR beta chains were listed as cytomegalovirus-associated. TCR sequences were mostly rare, though some public TCRs occurred in many donors.

Per the germline V gene, CDR1 is LNHDA and CDR2 is SQIVND (reference sequence). CDR3 length equals 13 residues. V was cut by 9 bases and J by 8 bases, with 19 bases left in between. The sequencing sample was made of PBMCs. The chain joins TRBV19 to TRBJ1-2, with a possible D match to TRBD1 (5 bases). This TCR was sampled from a woman aged 30 to 39 in good health and CMV-seropositive. The CDR3 loop is CASPPPGEGGYTF. CDR3 sequence (DNA): TGTGCCAGCCCCCCTCCGGGGGAAGGGGGCTACACCTTC.